The clone carrying this TCR beta chain was counted a single time. Its antigen is not known. Researchers ran the PCR with 60 Vbeta and 13 Jbeta primers. Sequencing was performed with immunoSEQ multiplex PCR; in TCRdb, only in-frame clones are kept and a portion is missing. The top ten clones hold roughly 10% of a sample with a few hundred thousand clones, around four fifths of them seen once. The CDR3 totals 15 residues. V was cut by 6 bases and J by 0 bases, with 14 bases left in between. CDR1 is MNHEY, CDR2 SVGAGI, per germline. These data are taken from a study of cytomegalovirus exposure and HLA in healthy donors. General study points: In a later analysis, TCR beta V- and J-gene trimming was associated with a missense DCLRE1C variant. It was reportedly the case that the classifier diagnosed cytomegalovirus status with high specificity and sensitivity. HLA alleles were associated with roughly 17,000 TCR beta sequences in a later analysis at 0.05 false discovery rate. A list of more than 150 TCR beta chains associated with cytomegalovirus was given.

This chain joins TRBV6-5 and TRBJ1-2; D not resolved. Sequenced input: PBMCs. The sequence derives from a woman aged 45-59 years in good health and CMV-seropositive. The CDR3 DNA is TGTGCCAGCAGACCACAGCTACCTACTAACTATGGCTACACCTTC. Residues: CASRPQLPTNYGYTF.